The subject of this entry is one TCR beta chain. The PCR made use of 60 Vbeta and 13 Jbeta primers. Produced via immunoSEQ multiplex PCR; TCRdb's table is partial and in-frame only. The sample includes about 120,000 clones, 82% of them seen just once. The data derive from a study of cytomegalovirus exposure and HLA in healthy donors. Overall study: Samples from HLA-typed donors yielded some 85 million unique TCRs in an early data release.

Germline V gene sequence: CDR1 SGDLS, CDR2 YYNGEE. The germline V and J ends were trimmed by 0 bases and 4 bases, with 5 bases remaining between them. The length of the CDR3 is 13 residues. This TCR came from a woman under 30 in good health and CMV-seronegative. This chain uses TRBV9 with TRBJ1-5; D is unresolved. Sequenced input: PBMCs. The CDR3 sequence: CASSVDGNQPQHF. In nucleotides, the CDR3 is TGTGCCAGCAGCGTAGACGGGAATCAGCCCCAGCATTTT.